These 29 T cell receptor beta chains originate from one sample sequenced in a study of blood T cell repertoires in COVID-19. The protocol was immunoSEQ multiplex PCR, while the TCRdb copy is restricted to in-frame clones and leaves out a portion. The repertoire holds about 95,000 clones, with under 90% as singletons. The specimen was peripheral blood. Receptors were obtained from a man in his 60s with COVID-19, enrolled during active disease.

The gene calls are TRBV5-4 and TRBJ1-2, with 7 bases identical to TRBD1. The CDR3 totals 15 residues. The V gene's germline CDR1 is SGHNT and CDR2 YYREEE (reference sequence). V shed 5 bases and J 3 bases; nucleotides not matched to a gene: 10. The CDR3 DNA sequence: TGTGCCAGCAGTTCGAACAGGGGAGAGGACTATGGCTACACCTTC. Translating it yields CASSSNRGEDYGYTF.

This chain uses TRBV3-1 (or the pseudogene TRBV3-2) with TRBJ2-1; TRBD2 agrees at 9 bases. This CDR3 has 17 amino acids. Germline CDR1 is LGHDT and CDR2 is YNNKEL (reference sequence). V shed 3 bases, J shed 0 bases, and the junction held 6 bases outside the gene matches. The DNA for the CDR3 is TGTGCCAGCAGCCAGTCGGGCGGGAGGGCCTCCTACAATGAGCAGTTCTTC. Translation: CASSQSGGRASYNEQFF.

V gene TRBV24-1 combines with J gene TRBJ1-6; 9 bases fit TRBD1. Trimming took 12 bases from V and 7 from J; bases not matched to a gene: 6. Germline V gives CDR1 KGHDR, CDR2 SFDVKD. The length of the CDR3 is 13 residues. The CDR3: CAPWDRENSPLHF. DNA for the CDR3: TGTGCCCCTTGGGACAGGGAAAATTCACCCCTCCACTTT.

The chain links TRBV6-5 to TRBJ2-5; 7 bases align to TRBD2. The CDR3 is 14 amino acids. CDR1 is MNHEY and CDR2 is SVGAGI in the germline V gene. With V trimmed by 7 bases and J by 1 base, 6 bases remained unmatched. The CDR3 DNA reads TGTGCCAGCACCTCAAGCGGGACCCAAGAGACCCAGTACTTC. It specifies CASTSSGTQETQYF.

The rearrangement links TRBV30 to TRBJ2-2, with TRBD2 matching over 7 bases. The CDR3 runs to 14 residues. The V and J ends lost 2 bases and 4 bases, in that order; junction bases with no gene match: 4. CDR1 and CDR2 (germline): GTSNPN, SVGIG (reference sequence). CDR3 sequence: CAWSRLAVTGELFF. The CDR3 DNA is TGTGCCTGGAGTCGCCTAGCGGTCACCGGGGAGCTGTTTTTT.

The V call is TRBV5-6, the J call TRBJ2-7, with TRBD2 as a possible D gene (6 bases). CDR1 and CDR2 from the germline V gene are SGHDT and YYEEEE. V lost 2 bases to trimming and J lost 0 bases, with 9 bases between them. The CDR3 totals 14 residues. The CDR3 is CASSLLAYSYEQYF. CDR3 coding DNA: TGTGCCAGCAGCTTACTAGCTTACTCCTACGAGCAGTACTTC.

The CDR3 bases are TGCGCCAGCAGCCCGAACCCAGAAATGAACACTGAAGCTTTCTTT. Protein product: CASSPNPEMNTEAFF. The chain carries TRBV10-1 and TRBJ1-1; no clear D gene. The CDR3 is 15 residues long. Germline-derived CDR1 and CDR2 are WNHNN and SYGVQD (reference sequence). The V gene lost 6 bases and the J gene lost 0 bases, with 14 bases spanning the gap.

V and J are TRBV18 and TRBJ2-1, with 9 bases that match TRBD2. CDR1 and CDR2 (germline): KGHSH, LQKENI. V gave up 3 bases and J gave up 0 bases; unmatched junction bases: 6. This CDR3 is built from 17 residues. The DNA of the CDR3 is TGTGCCAGCTCACCTGCTAGCGGGGCGAGCTCCTACAATGAGCAGTTCTTC. Translation gives CASSPASGASSYNEQFF.

This clone showed up just once. The chain combines TRBV18 with TRBJ1-2; 8 bases align to TRBD1. The CDR3 runs 13 residues. Per the germline V gene, CDR1 is KGHSH and CDR2 is LQKENI. V gave up 2 bases and J gave up 9 bases; unmatched junction bases: 5. The CDR3 here is CASSPGQGGSYTF. For the CDR3, the DNA is TGTGCCAGCTCACCAGGACAGGGTGGGAGCTACACCTTC.

The chain carries TRBV9 and TRBJ1-2; D not certain. CDR3 size: 16 residues. The germline CDR1 and CDR2 sequences are SGDLS and YYNGEE. V dropped 0 bases and J dropped 2 bases, with 14 bases sitting between them. The DNA of the CDR3 is TGTGCCAGCAGCGTAGGGGCGGGAGCGGGCAACTATGGCTACACCTTC. Protein sequence: CASSVGAGAGNYGYTF.

With respect to this clone: Mismatch with germline at one junction end may stem from a read error. The rearrangement links TRBV6-1 to TRBJ1-6; D gene ambiguous. The CDR3 loop spans 16 amino acids. Germline V gives CDR1 MNHNS, CDR2 SASEGT. The CDR3 DNA reads as TGTGCCAGCAGAGAAGGACGGGCTTCGGGGAATTCACCCCTCCACTTT. It yields the protein CASREGRASGNSPLHF.

The V gene is TRBV4-2, the J gene TRBJ1-2; D call uncertain. This CDR3 is 12 amino acids long. Germline-derived CDR1 and CDR2 are LGHNA and YNFKEQ. With 0 bases removed from V and 9 bases from J, the gap between germline ends came to 8 bases. CDR3: CASSQDGESYTF. For the CDR3, the DNA is TGTGCCAGCAGCCAAGATGGGGAGAGCTACACCTTC.

The gene calls are TRBV5-1 and TRBJ1-1, with D possibly being TRBD1 (6 bases). Looked up from germline, CDR1 is SGHRS and CDR2 is YFSETQ. CDR3 length equals 15 residues. V shed 4 bases and J shed 1 base, with 14 bases lying between them. The CDR3 bases are TGCGCCAGCAGCAGCCTGGGACACGAGAACACTGAAGCTTTCTTT. Protein product: CASSSLGHENTEAFF.

The chain links TRBV9 to TRBJ2-3, with D possibly TRBD1 on 5 matching bases. CDR1 and CDR2 from the germline V gene are SGDLS and YYNGEE. CDR3 size: 16 residues. The V end lost 3 bases, the J end lost 0 bases, and 14 bases lay between the germline ends. CDR3 nucleotide sequence: TGTGCCAGCAGCGAATTAGGGGCAGCTAGCACAGATACGCAGTATTTT. It is translated as CASSELGAASTDTQYF.

The rearrangement links TRBV4-2 to TRBJ1-6, with D unclear. Germline CDR1 reads LGHNA; CDR2 reads YNFKEQ. There are 17 residues in the CDR3. The ends were cut back, 0 bases at V and 8 bases at J, with 17 bases in the middle. The CDR3 sequence is CASSQEWERTVDSPLHF. Here the CDR3 DNA reads TGTGCCAGCAGCCAAGAGTGGGAGCGGACGGTGGATTCACCCCTCCACTTT.

This clone occurred a few times. Different DNA sequences within this sample yield the same CDR3. This sequence joins TRBV7-3 and TRBJ2-2, with D perhaps TRBD2 (5 bases). The germline gives CDR1 SGHTA, CDR2 FQGTGA. V was trimmed by 2 bases and J by 1 base, leaving 5 bases between them. This CDR3 comprises 14 residues. The CDR3 is CASSLGLNTGELFF. The CDR3, as DNA: TGTGCCAGCAGCTTAGGACTGAACACCGGGGAGCTGTTTTTT.

This clone was found once. The chain links TRBV21-1 to TRBJ1-2; the tabulated D call, TRBD1, remains unverified against the DNA. TRBV21-1 corresponds to a pseudogene. This CDR3 has 14 residues. The DNA for the CDR3 is TGTGCCAGCACCCTCCTCGGGACATTTTATGGCTACACCTTC. It codes for CASTLLGTFYGYTF.

The chain combines TRBV6-5 with TRBJ1-2, with 9 bases fitting TRBD1. Trimming cost V 5 bases and J 8 bases; bases outside gene matches: 9. CDR1 and CDR2 (germline): MNHEY, SVGAGI. The CDR3 runs to 14 residues. The chain's CDR3 is CASSTPQGARGYTF. Here the CDR3 DNA reads TGTGCCAGCAGTACGCCACAGGGGGCGCGGGGCTACACCTTC.

The chain joins TRBV5-4 to TRBJ1-1; D gene ambiguous. This CDR3 spans 15 amino acids. Trimming took off 0 bases at V and 3 bases at J, with 12 bases between the two ends. The germline V gene encodes CDR1 SGHNT and CDR2 YYREEE (reference sequence). Here the CDR3 reads CASSLDGVSDTEAFF. The CDR3 nucleotides are TGTGCCAGCAGCTTGGACGGGGTTTCGGACACTGAAGCTTTCTTT.

This rearrangement joins TRBV2 to TRBJ2-1; D is uncertain. This CDR3 is 15 amino acids long. V was cut by 1 base and J by 3 bases, with 10 bases left in between. CDR1 SNHLY and CDR2 FYNNEI come from the germline V gene. The CDR3 region is CASSEDQAFYNEQFF. CDR3 nucleotide sequence: TGTGCCAGCAGTGAAGACCAGGCCTTCTACAATGAGCAGTTCTTC. The full variable domain, with the rest looked up from reference TRBV2 and TRBJ2-1, is EPEVTQTPSHQVTQMGQEVILRCVPISNHLYFYWYRQILGQKVEFLVSFYNNEISEKSEIFDDQFSVERPDGSNFTLKIRSTKLEDSAMYFCASSEDQAFYNEQFFGPGTRLTVL.

This chain connects TRBV5-4 to TRBJ1-4, with D tentatively TRBD1 (5 bases). This CDR3 comprises 17 residues. V was pared by 7 bases and J by 8 bases, with 27 bases between. CDR1 SGHNT and CDR2 YYREEE come from the germline V gene (reference sequence). CDR3 nucleotide sequence: TGTGCCAGCTCATTGGGTCCGTCTGGGCAGGGTGCCGAAAAACTGTTTTTT. Its translation: CASSLGPSGQGAEKLFF.

CDR3 sequence: CAIRSTGVEYEQYF. CDR3 nucleotide sequence: TGTGCCATCAGATCGACAGGGGTGGAGTACGAGCAGTACTTC. This chain links TRBV10-3 with TRBJ2-7, with 8 bases identical to TRBD1. Germline CDR1 is ENHRY and CDR2 is SYGVKD. There are 14 residues in the CDR3. V dropped 6 bases and J dropped 4; count of bases not matched to a gene: 8.

V is TRBV5-4 and J is TRBJ1-2, with D perhaps TRBD1 (5 bases). Germline loops: CDR1 SGHNT, CDR2 YYREEE (reference sequence). V gave up 4 bases and J gave up 5 bases, with 9 bases separating them. The CDR3 is 12 amino acids. The CDR3 bases are TGTGCCAGCAGCAATCCAGGGTATGGCTACACCTTC. This translates into CASSNPGYGYTF.

This chain links TRBV4-1 with TRBJ2-2; 10 bases match TRBD2. Germline V gives CDR1 MGHRA, CDR2 YSYEKL. The CDR3 contains 16 residues. The trim removed 4 bases at V and 2 bases at J, leaving 4 bases unmatched. DNA of the CDR3: TGCGCCAGCAGCCTCGGACTAGCGGAAAACACCGGGGAGCTGTTTTTT. This encodes CASSLGLAENTGELFF.

The chain uses TRBV9 and TRBJ2-1; a weak D match, TRBD1 (6 bases). From germline, CDR1 is SGDLS and CDR2 YYNGEE. V was shortened by 0 bases and J by 2 bases, with 12 bases between the two germline ends. The CDR3 is 16 amino acids. The CDR3 loop is CASSVAGRGTYNEQFF. In DNA, the CDR3 is TGTGCCAGCAGCGTAGCCGGCAGGGGCACCTACAATGAGCAGTTCTTC.

The rearrangement links TRBV5-4 to TRBJ1-5; maybe TRBD1 (6 bases). Germline V gene lookup returns CDR1 SGHNT and CDR2 YYREEE (reference sequence). Deletions cut 3 bases from V and 6 bases from J, with 10 bases between. The CDR3 totals 13 residues. Written as DNA, the CDR3 is TGTGCCAGCAGCTCAATGGGGGCTCAGCCCCAGCATTTT. Translated: CASSSMGAQPQHF.

The chain employs TRBV7-2 and TRBJ2-5; 13 nucleotides align to TRBD2. V lost 5 bases, J lost 5 bases, and 5 bases stayed unmatched. In germline, CDR1 is SGHTA, CDR2 FQGNSA. This CDR3 is built from 15 residues. Here the CDR3 DNA reads TGTGCCAGCAGCGCAGGACTAGCGGGAGCGGAGACCCAGTACTTC. The encoded protein is CASSAGLAGAETQYF.

The chain has TRBV5-8 and TRBJ2-7; tentative D call: TRBD1 (6 bases). Per germline, CDR1 SGHTS and CDR2 YDEGEE. Trimming stripped 4 bases from V and 5 bases from J, with 10 bases between. CDR3 length: 12 residues. The CDR3 loop is CASSVTGNEQYF. The CDR3 nucleotides read TGTGCCAGCAGCGTAACAGGGAACGAGCAGTACTTC.

V usage is TRBV6-2 or TRBV6-3 and J usage is TRBJ2-7; D is unresolved. From germline, CDR1 is MNHEY and CDR2 SVGEGT. V gave up 2 bases and J gave up 0 bases, with 5 bases separating them. There are 13 residues in the CDR3. The CDR3 DNA sequence: TGTGCCAGCAGTTACGTAGACTCCTACGAGCAGTACTTC. Translation gives CASSYVDSYEQYF.